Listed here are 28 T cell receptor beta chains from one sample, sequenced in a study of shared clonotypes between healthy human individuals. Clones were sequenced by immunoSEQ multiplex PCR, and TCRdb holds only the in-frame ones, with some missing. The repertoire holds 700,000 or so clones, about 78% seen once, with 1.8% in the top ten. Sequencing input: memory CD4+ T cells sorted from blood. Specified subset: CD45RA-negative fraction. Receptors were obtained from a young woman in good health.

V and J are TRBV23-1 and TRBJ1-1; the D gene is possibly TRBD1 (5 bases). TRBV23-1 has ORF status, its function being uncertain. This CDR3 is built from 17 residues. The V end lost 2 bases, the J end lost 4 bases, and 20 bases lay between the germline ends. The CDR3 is CASSQGGAGVGSTEAFF. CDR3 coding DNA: TGCGCCAGCAGTCAAGGCGGGGCAGGAGTGGGTTCCACTGAAGCTTTCTTT.

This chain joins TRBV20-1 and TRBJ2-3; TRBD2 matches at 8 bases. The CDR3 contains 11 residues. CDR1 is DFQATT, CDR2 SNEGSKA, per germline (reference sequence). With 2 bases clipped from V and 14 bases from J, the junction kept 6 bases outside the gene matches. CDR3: CSARLAGQVYF. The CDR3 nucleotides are TGCAGTGCTAGACTAGCGGGCCAGGTGTATTTT.

DNA for the CDR3: TGTGCCATCAGTGAGCCGGCTTCTCATACGCAGTATTTT. Translation gives CAISEPASHTQYF. The genes are TRBV10-3 and TRBJ2-3; D is ambiguous. Germline CDR1 ENHRY, CDR2 SYGVKD. The V end lost 2 bases, the J end lost 7 bases, and 10 bases lay between the germline ends. The CDR3 is 13 residues long.

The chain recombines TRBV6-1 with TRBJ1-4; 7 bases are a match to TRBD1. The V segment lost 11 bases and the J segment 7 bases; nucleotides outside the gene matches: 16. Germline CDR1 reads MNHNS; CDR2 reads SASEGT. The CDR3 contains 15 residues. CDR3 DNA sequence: TGTGCCGGGAAAGAAGGTGGGACAGTCACTGAAAAACTGTTTTTT. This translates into CAGKEGGTVTEKLFF.

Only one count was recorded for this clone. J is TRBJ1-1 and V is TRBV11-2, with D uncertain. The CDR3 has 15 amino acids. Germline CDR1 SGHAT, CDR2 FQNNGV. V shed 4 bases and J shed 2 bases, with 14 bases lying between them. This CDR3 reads CASSSITGANTEAFF. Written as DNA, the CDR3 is TGTGCCAGCAGCTCCATTACGGGCGCAAACACTGAAGCTTTCTTT.

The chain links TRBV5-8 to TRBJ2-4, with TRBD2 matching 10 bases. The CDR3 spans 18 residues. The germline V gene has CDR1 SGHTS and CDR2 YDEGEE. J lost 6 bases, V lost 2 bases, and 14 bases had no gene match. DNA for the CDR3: TGTGCCAGCAGCTTCGTGTTGACTAGCGGGTCTGATGGAAACATTCAGTACTTC. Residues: CASSFVLTSGSDGNIQYF.

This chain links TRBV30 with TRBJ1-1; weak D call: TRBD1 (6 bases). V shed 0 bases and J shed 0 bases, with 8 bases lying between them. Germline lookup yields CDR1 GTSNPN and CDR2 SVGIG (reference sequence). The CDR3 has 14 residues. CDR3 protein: CAWSVHRVNTEAFF. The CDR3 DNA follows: TGTGCCTGGAGTGTACACAGGGTGAACACTGAAGCTTTCTTT.

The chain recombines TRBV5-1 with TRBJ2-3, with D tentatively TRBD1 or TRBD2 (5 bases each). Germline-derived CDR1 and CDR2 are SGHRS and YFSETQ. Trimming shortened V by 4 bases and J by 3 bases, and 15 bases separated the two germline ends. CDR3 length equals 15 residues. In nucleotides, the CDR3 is TGCGCCAGCAGCCAGGATGGGGGATGGACAGATACGCAGTATTTT. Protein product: CASSQDGGWTDTQYF.

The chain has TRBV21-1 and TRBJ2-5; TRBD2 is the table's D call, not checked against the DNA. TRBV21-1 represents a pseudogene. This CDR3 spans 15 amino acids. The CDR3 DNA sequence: TGTGCCAGCAATCCACCGGGACTCAGCCAAGAGACCCAGTACTTC. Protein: CASNPPGLSQETQYF.

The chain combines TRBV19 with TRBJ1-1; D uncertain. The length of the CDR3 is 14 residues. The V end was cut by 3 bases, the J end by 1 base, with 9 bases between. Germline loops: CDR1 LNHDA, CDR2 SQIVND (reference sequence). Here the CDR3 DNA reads TGTGCCAGTAGTATCCTACGGGGGAACACTGAAGCTTTCTTT. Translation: CASSILRGNTEAFF.

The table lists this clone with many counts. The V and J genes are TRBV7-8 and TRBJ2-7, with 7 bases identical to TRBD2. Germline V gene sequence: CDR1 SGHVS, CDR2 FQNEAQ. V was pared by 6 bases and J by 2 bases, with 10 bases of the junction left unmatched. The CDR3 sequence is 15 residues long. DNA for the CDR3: TGTGCCAGCAGTACTCTAGCGGAACGAGCCTACGAGCAGTACTTC. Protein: CASSTLAERAYEQYF.

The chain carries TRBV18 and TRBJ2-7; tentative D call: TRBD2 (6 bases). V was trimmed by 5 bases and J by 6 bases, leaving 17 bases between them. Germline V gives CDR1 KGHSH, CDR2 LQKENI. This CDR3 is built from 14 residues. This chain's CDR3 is CASSKAAREVEQYF. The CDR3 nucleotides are TGTGCCAGCTCAAAAGCGGCAAGGGAGGTCGAGCAGTACTTC.

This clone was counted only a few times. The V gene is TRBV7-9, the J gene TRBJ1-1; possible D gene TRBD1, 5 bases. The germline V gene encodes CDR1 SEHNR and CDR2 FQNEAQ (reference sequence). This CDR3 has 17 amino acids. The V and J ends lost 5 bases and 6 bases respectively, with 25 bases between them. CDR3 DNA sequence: TGTGCCAGCAGCCCCCTCTCCAGGGTATTTCAGGCTCCTGAAGCTTTCTTT. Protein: CASSPLSRVFQAPEAFF.

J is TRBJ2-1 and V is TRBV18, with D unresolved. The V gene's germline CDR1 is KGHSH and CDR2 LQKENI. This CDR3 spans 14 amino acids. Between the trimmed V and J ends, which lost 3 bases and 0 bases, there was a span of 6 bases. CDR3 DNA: TGTGCCAGCTCACCCCCACCCTCCTACAATGAGCAGTTCTTC. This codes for CASSPPPSYNEQFF.

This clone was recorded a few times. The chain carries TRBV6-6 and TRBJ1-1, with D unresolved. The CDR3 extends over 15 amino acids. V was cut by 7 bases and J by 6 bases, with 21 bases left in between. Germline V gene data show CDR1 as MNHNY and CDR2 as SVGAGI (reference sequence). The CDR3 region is CASTPTLRREAEAFF. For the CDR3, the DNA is TGTGCCAGCACCCCGACGTTAAGGCGGGAAGCTGAAGCTTTCTTT.

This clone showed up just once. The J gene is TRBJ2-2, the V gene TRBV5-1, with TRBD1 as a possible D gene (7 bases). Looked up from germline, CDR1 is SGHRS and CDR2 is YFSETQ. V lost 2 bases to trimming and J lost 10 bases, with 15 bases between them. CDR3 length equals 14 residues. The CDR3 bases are TGCGCCAGCAGCTTTAGGACAGGAGGGGAGGAGCTGTTTTTT. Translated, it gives CASSFRTGGEELFF.

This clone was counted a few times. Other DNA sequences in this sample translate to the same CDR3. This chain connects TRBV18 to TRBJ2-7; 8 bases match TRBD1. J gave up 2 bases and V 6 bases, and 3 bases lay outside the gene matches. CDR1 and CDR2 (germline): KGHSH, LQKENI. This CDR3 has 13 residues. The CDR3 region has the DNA TGTGCCAGCTCGGACAGGGAGCCCTACGAGCAGTACTTC. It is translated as CASSDREPYEQYF.

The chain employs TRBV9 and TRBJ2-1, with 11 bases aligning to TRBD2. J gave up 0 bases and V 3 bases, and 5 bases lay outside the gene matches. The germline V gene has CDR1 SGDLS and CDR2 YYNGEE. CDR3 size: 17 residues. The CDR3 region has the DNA TGTGCCAGCAGCGATAAAACTAGCGGGAGCTCCTACAATGAGCAGTTCTTC. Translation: CASSDKTSGSSYNEQFF. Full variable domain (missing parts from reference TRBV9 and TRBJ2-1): DSGVTQTPKHLITATGQRVTLRCSPRSGDLSVYWYQQSLDQGLQFLIQYYNGEERAKGNILERFSAQQFPDLHSELNLSSLELGDSALYFCASSDKTSGSSYNEQFFGPGTRLTVL.

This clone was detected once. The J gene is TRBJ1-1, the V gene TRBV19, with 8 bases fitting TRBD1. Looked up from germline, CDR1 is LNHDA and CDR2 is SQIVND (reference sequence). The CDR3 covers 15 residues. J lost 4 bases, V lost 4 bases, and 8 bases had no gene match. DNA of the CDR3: TGTGCCAGTAGTACCACAGGGGGGTTCGGCACTGAAGCTTTCTTT. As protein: CASSTTGGFGTEAFF.

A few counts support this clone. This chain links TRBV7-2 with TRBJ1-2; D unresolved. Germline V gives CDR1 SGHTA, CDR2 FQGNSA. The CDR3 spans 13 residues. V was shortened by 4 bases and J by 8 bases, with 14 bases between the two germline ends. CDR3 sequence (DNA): TGTGCCAGCAGCTCATTACCGGGGTTGGGCTACACCTTC. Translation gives CASSSLPGLGYTF. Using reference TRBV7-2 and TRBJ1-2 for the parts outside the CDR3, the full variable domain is GAGVSQSPSNKVTEKGKDVELRCDPISGHTALYWYRQSLGQGLEFLIYFQGNSAPDKSGLPSDRFSAERTGGSVSTLTIQRTQQEDSAVYLCASSSLPGLGYTFGSGTRLTVV.

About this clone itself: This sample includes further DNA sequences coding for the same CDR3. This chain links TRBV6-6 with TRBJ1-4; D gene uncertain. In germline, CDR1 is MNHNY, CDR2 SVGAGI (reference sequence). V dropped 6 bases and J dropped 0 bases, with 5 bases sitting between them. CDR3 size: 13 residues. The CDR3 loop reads CASSRSTNEKLFF. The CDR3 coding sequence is TGTGCCAGCAGCCGTTCAACTAATGAAAAACTGTTTTTT.

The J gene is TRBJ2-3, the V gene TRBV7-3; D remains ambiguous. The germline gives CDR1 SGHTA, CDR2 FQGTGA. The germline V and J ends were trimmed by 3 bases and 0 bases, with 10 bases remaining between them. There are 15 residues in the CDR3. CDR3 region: CASSFGPLSTDTQYF. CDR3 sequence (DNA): TGTGCCAGCAGCTTCGGACCACTAAGCACAGATACGCAGTATTTT.

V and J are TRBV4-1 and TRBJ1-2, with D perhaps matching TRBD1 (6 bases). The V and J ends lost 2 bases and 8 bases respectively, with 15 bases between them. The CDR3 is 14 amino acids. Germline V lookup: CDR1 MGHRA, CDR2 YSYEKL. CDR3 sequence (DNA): TGCGCCAGCAGCCAACAACAGGGCGGGGACGGCTACACCTTC. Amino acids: CASSQQQGGDGYTF.

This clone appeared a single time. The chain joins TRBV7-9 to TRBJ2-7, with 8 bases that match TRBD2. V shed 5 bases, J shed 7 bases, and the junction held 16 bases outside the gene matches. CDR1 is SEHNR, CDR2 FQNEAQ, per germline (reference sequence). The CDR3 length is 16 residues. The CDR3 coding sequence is TGTGCCAGCAGCCCCCAACCCCTTCCGGGAGGGCTGGAGCAGTACTTC. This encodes CASSPQPLPGGLEQYF.

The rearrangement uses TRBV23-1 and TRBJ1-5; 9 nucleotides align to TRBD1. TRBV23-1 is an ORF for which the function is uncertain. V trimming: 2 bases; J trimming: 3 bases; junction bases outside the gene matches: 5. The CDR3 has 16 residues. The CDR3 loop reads CASSQTGQGINQPQHF. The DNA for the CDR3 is TGCGCCAGCAGTCAAACGGGACAGGGAATCAATCAGCCCCAGCATTTT.

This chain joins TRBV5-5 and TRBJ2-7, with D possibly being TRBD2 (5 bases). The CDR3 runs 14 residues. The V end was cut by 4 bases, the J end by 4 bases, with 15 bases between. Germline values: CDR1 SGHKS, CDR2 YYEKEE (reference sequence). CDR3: CASSRDGSGYEQYF. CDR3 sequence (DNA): TGTGCCAGCAGCAGGGATGGGAGTGGGTACGAGCAGTACTTC.

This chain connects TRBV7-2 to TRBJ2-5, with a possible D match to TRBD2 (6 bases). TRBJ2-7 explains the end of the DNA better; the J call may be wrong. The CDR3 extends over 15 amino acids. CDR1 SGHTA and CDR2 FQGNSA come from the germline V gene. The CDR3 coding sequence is TGTGCCAGCAGCTTACAGGCGGGGAGCTCCTACGAGCAGTACTTC. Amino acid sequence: CASSLQAGSSYEQYF.

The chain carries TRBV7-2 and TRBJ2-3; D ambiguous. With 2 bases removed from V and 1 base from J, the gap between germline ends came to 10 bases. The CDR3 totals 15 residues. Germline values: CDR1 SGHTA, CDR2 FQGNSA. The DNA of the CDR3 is TGTGCCAGCAGCTTATCGTTTGCGCGCACAGATACGCAGTATTTT. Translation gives CASSLSFARTDTQYF. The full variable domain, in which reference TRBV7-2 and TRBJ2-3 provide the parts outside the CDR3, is GAGVSQSPSNKVTEKGKDVELRCDPISGHTALYWYRQSLGQGLEFLIYFQGNSAPDKSGLPSDRFSAERTGGSVSTLTIQRTQQEDSAVYLCASSLSFARTDTQYFGPGTRLTVL.